The entry below describes one T cell receptor beta chain. Some clones are missing from TCRdb's copy, which holds only in-frame ones; the method was immunoSEQ multiplex PCR. The repertoire holds 65,000 to 85,000 clones, with about 92% as singletons. This sample is part of a study of technical replicates of blood from a handful of donors. The CDR3 is made up of 14 amino acids. Germline V lookup: CDR1 SGHNT, CDR2 YENEEA. Germline trimming cut 8 bases from V and 8 bases from J; bases unmatched to any gene: 9. This chain joins TRBV11-3 and TRBJ2-1; TRBD2 agrees at 10 bases. This sequence was found in a human donor in good health. Specimen: T cells isolated from PBMCs. In DNA, the CDR3 is TGTGCCAGCGGGACGGGACTAGCGCGACATGAGCAGTTCTTC. It yields the protein CASGTGLARHEQFF. Filled out from reference TRBV11-3 and TRBJ2-1, the complete variable domain reads EAGVVQSPRYKIIEKKQPVAFWCNPISGHNTLYWYLQNLGQGPELLIRYENEEAVDDSQLPKDRFSAERLKGVDSTLKIQPAELGDSAVYLCASGTGLARHEQFFGPGTRLTVL.